The 31 T cell receptor beta chains presented below share a single source sample, sequenced in a study of cytomegalovirus exposure and HLA in healthy donors. TCRdb keeps only in-frame clones here, not all; method: immunoSEQ multiplex PCR. The sample shows 55,000 to 80,000 clones, 85% to 95% of them seen only once. What was sequenced was PBMCs. The receptors come from a woman aged 18-29 years in good health and CMV-seropositive.

The chain has TRBV11-3 and TRBJ2-1, with D perhaps TRBD2 (5 bases). V gave up 1 base and J gave up 4 bases, with 20 bases separating them. The CDR3 consists of 18 residues. Germline lookup yields CDR1 SGHNT and CDR2 YENEEA. The chain's CDR3 is CASSLGRGQRSLYNEQFF. The DNA for the CDR3 is TGTGCCAGCAGCTTAGGGAGAGGTCAGCGGTCCCTTTACAATGAGCAGTTCTTC.

The chain has TRBV7-2 and TRBJ2-5, with D maybe TRBD1 (6 bases). The germline V and J ends were trimmed by 1 base and 1 base, with 10 bases remaining between them. Germline CDR1 and CDR2: SGHTA and FQGNSA. The CDR3 extends over 15 amino acids. The CDR3 sequence: CASSLGSTGQETQYF. For the CDR3, the DNA is TGTGCCAGCAGCTTAGGTTCGACAGGCCAAGAGACCCAGTACTTC.

The chain combines TRBV11-3 with TRBJ2-5; the D gene is possibly TRBD1 (5 bases). The CDR3 loop spans 15 amino acids. V dropped 1 base and J dropped 3 bases, with 12 bases sitting between them. The V gene's germline CDR1 is SGHNT and CDR2 YENEEA. In DNA form, the CDR3 reads TGTGCCAGCAGCTTAGGAAGGAGCAGGGAAGAGACCCAGTACTTC. Translated, it gives CASSLGRSREETQYF. Supplemented by reference TRBV11-3 and TRBJ2-5, the full variable domain reads EAGVVQSPRYKIIEKKQPVAFWCNPISGHNTLYWYLQNLGQGPELLIRYENEEAVDDSQLPKDRFSAERLKGVDSTLKIQPAELGDSAVYLCASSLGRSREETQYFGPGTRLLVL.

DNA for the CDR3: TGTGCCAGCAGCGTAGAAGGGTCGACTAGCCGTGAGACCCAGTACTTC. Translation gives CASSVEGSTSRETQYF. This rearrangement joins TRBV9 to TRBJ2-5; TRBD2 matches at 7 bases. Germline V gives CDR1 SGDLS, CDR2 YYNGEE. The CDR3 covers 16 residues. J was trimmed by 5 bases and V by 0 bases; bases with no gene match: 10. Looking up the rest from reference TRBV9 and TRBJ2-5 gives the full variable domain: DSGVTQTPKHLITATGQRVTLRCSPRSGDLSVYWYQQSLDQGLQFLIQYYNGEERAKGNILERFSAQQFPDLHSELNLSSLELGDSALYFCASSVEGSTSRETQYFGPGTRLLVL.

The chain uses TRBV7-6 and TRBJ2-1, with 7 nucleotides matching TRBD2. V trimming: 1 base; J trimming: 3 bases; junction bases outside the gene matches: 9. The CDR3 runs 17 residues. In germline, CDR1 is SGHVS, CDR2 FNYEAQ. The CDR3: CASSLVGASGYYNEQFF. CDR3 nucleotide sequence: TGTGCCAGCAGCTTAGTGGGTGCTAGCGGATACTACAATGAGCAGTTCTTC.

The V gene is TRBV18, the J gene TRBJ1-1, with D perhaps TRBD1 (5 bases). V shed 3 bases and J shed 3 bases, with 8 bases lying between them. This CDR3 is 13 amino acids long. Per the germline V gene, CDR1 is KGHSH and CDR2 is LQKENI. CDR3 nucleotides: TGTGCCAGCTCACCCGGGGGGGACACTGAAGCTTTCTTT. Its translation: CASSPGGDTEAFF. The full variable domain, its missing parts supplied by reference TRBV18 and TRBJ1-1, is NAGVMQNPRHLVRRRGQEARLRCSPMKGHSHVYWYRQLPEEGLKFMVYLQKENIIDESGMPKERFSAEFPKEGPSILRIQQVVRGDSAAYFCASSPGGDTEAFFGQGTRLTVV.

The gene calls are TRBV5-1 and TRBJ2-7; weak D call: TRBD1 (6 bases). CDR3 length: 14 residues. V lost 4 bases and J lost 2, with 13 bases in between. From germline, CDR1 is SGHRS and CDR2 YFSETQ. CDR3 sequence reads: CASSTRQAAYEQYF. Written as DNA, the CDR3 is TGCGCCAGCAGCACACGACAGGCCGCCTACGAGCAGTACTTC.

This rearrangement joins TRBV18 to TRBJ2-1; D not certain. Germline loops: CDR1 KGHSH, CDR2 LQKENI. This CDR3 has 17 residues. Trimming pared 6 bases from V and 4 bases from J, leaving 22 bases between. The CDR3 DNA follows: TGTGCCAGCTCGAAAGATCTTGGAGCCCTCGGATACAATGAGCAGTTCTTC. This encodes CASSKDLGALGYNEQFF.

The genes are TRBV7-9 and TRBJ2-2; D is undetermined. CDR3 length equals 14 residues. Trimming pared 8 bases from V and 5 bases from J, leaving 15 bases between. Germline CDR1 and CDR2: SEHNR and FQNEAQ (reference sequence). Here the CDR3 reads CASSRVAATGELFF. The CDR3 DNA follows: TGTGCCAGCTCCCGTGTGGCGGCAACCGGGGAGCTGTTTTTT.

The gene calls are TRBV20-1 and TRBJ1-2; D is uncertain. Trimming left V 5 bases short and J 6 bases short, with 4 bases between. The CDR3 is 9 amino acids. Per germline, CDR1 DFQATT and CDR2 SNEGSKA (reference sequence). The CDR3: CSALNGYTF. The CDR3 DNA sequence: TGCAGTGCTCTTAATGGCTACACCTTC.

The chain joins TRBV7-3 to TRBJ1-2; no reliable D call. From germline, CDR1 is SGHTA and CDR2 FQGTGA. The CDR3 is 13 residues long. Trimming left V 2 bases short and J 7 bases short, with 11 bases between. CDR3 sequence reads: CASSLEGGAGYTF. Written as DNA, the CDR3 is TGTGCCAGCAGCTTAGAGGGTGGTGCTGGCTACACCTTC.

The J gene is TRBJ1-2, the V gene TRBV28; the D gene is possibly TRBD1 (6 bases). CDR3 length: 14 amino acids. The V end lost 3 bases, the J end lost 0 bases, and 8 bases lay between the germline ends. Germline-derived CDR1 and CDR2 are MDHEN and SYDVKM. CDR3 in amino acids: CASSFTGSNYGYTF. The CDR3 DNA is TGTGCCAGCAGTTTTACAGGGTCTAACTATGGCTACACCTTC.

The V call is TRBV11-2, the J call TRBJ2-2, with TRBD2 as a possible D gene (6 bases). V lost 3 bases and J 1 base, leaving 12 bases between the germline ends. Germline-derived CDR1 and CDR2 are SGHAT and FQNNGV. The CDR3 contains 16 residues. CDR3 protein: CASSFFRRGNTGELFF. The CDR3 nucleotides read TGTGCCAGCAGCTTTTTTAGGCGGGGGAACACCGGGGAGCTGTTTTTT.

The chain joins TRBV7-8 to TRBJ1-2, with 11 bases matching TRBD1. There are 14 residues in the CDR3. The V gene end was trimmed by 5 bases and the J gene end by 7 bases; junction bases not matched to a gene: 6. CDR1 and CDR2 from the germline V gene are SGHVS and FQNEAQ. The CDR3 sequence: CASSPDRGRGGYTF. DNA of the CDR3: TGTGCCAGCAGCCCGGACAGGGGGCGGGGTGGCTACACCTTC.

This clone is a singleton in its sample. The CDR3 DNA reads as TGTGCCAGCAGCTTATTTAGTCTCGAAAAACTGTTTTTT. Its protein product is CASSLFSLEKLFF. The rearrangement uses TRBV7-2 and TRBJ1-4; no definite D call. Germline V CDR1 and CDR2: SGHTA, FQGNSA. The length of the CDR3 is 13 residues. With 2 bases removed from V and 8 bases from J, the gap between germline ends came to 9 bases. Filled out from reference TRBV7-2 and TRBJ1-4, the complete variable domain reads GAGVSQSPSNKVTEKGKDVELRCDPISGHTALYWYRQSLGQGLEFLIYFQGNSAPDKSGLPSDRFSAERTGGSVSTLTIQRTQQEDSAVYLCASSLFSLEKLFFGSGTQLSVL.

The chain recombines TRBV4-3 with TRBJ2-1, with TRBD1 identical over 11 bases. The CDR3 runs to 16 residues. CDR1 and CDR2 from the germline V gene are LGHNA and YSLEER. Trimming took 6 bases from V and 4 from J; bases not matched to a gene: 8. The CDR3 here is CASRRGQGDVYNEQFF. As DNA, the CDR3 is TGCGCCAGCAGGAGGGGACAGGGGGATGTGTACAATGAGCAGTTCTTC.

In nucleotides, the CDR3 is TGTGCCAGCAGCGCCAGGTCTGGGGCCAACGTCCTGACTTTC. Protein: CASSARSGANVLTF. The genes are TRBV7-2 and TRBJ2-6, with no clear D. The CDR3 has 14 residues. Germline CDR1 reads SGHTA; CDR2 reads FQGNSA. The ends were cut back, 5 bases at V and 1 base at J, with 6 bases in the middle.

The chain couples TRBV6-5 to TRBJ1-5; 8 bases agree with TRBD1. Trimming took 5 bases from V and 2 from J; bases not matched to a gene: 5. The germline gives CDR1 MNHEY, CDR2 SVGAGI. The CDR3 is 15 residues long. CDR3 residues: CASSPDRVRNQPQHF. DNA of the CDR3: TGTGCCAGCAGTCCGGACAGGGTGCGCAATCAGCCCCAGCATTTT.

This chain connects TRBV7-9 to TRBJ1-2; maybe TRBD1 (5 bases). This CDR3 contains 15 residues. Trimming removed 5 bases at V and 6 bases at J, with 19 bases between. The germline CDR1 and CDR2 sequences are SEHNR and FQNEAQ (reference sequence). CDR3 sequence (DNA): TGTGCCAGCAGCCACGCGGGGGAGCGGTCCCATGGCTACACCTTC. Encoded protein: CASSHAGERSHGYTF.

The J gene is TRBJ1-4, the V gene TRBV7-9; a weak D match, TRBD1 (6 bases). Germline CDR1 SEHNR, CDR2 FQNEAQ (reference sequence). This CDR3 is 15 amino acids long. Trimming pared 5 bases from V and 3 bases from J, leaving 13 bases between. CDR3 region: CASSRLQGSNEKLFF. CDR3 in DNA: TGTGCCAGCAGCAGACTACAGGGCTCTAATGAAAAACTGTTTTTT.

This chain joins TRBV7-2 and TRBJ1-6; D uncertain. Germline V gives CDR1 SGHTA, CDR2 FQGNSA. The ends were cut back, 5 bases at V and 4 bases at J, with 12 bases in the middle. The CDR3 runs 15 residues. CDR3 loop: CASSTRQVYNSPLHF. CDR3 DNA sequence: TGTGCCAGCAGCACCCGCCAGGTGTATAATTCACCCCTCCACTTT. The full variable domain, completed using reference TRBV7-2 and TRBJ1-6, is GAGVSQSPSNKVTEKGKDVELRCDPISGHTALYWYRQSLGQGLEFLIYFQGNSAPDKSGLPSDRFSAERTGGSVSTLTIQRTQQEDSAVYLCASSTRQVYNSPLHFGNGTRLTVT.

As DNA, the CDR3 is TGTGCCAGCAGCCCCCGGGGGTACAATGAGCAGTTCTTC. Amino acids: CASSPRGYNEQFF. The chain uses TRBV6-5 and TRBJ2-1; a weak D match, TRBD2 (6 bases). The ends were cut back, 6 bases at V and 4 bases at J, with 10 bases in the middle. The CDR3 length is 13 residues. Germline loops: CDR1 MNHEY, CDR2 SVGAGI.

This chain uses TRBV19 with TRBJ2-2; TRBD1 is a possible D gene (5 bases). The germline CDR1 and CDR2 sequences are LNHDA and SQIVND (reference sequence). The CDR3 is 15 amino acids. Trimming pared 5 bases from V and 7 bases from J, leaving 17 bases between. This CDR3 is CASSDWTSLGGELFF. CDR3 sequence (DNA): TGTGCCAGTAGTGACTGGACAAGCCTTGGCGGGGAGCTGTTTTTT.

V usage is TRBV6-1 and J usage is TRBJ2-7; TRBD2 is a possible D gene (5 bases). The CDR3 has 16 amino acids. V lost 2 bases to trimming and J lost 1 base, with 15 bases between them. Per germline, CDR1 MNHNS and CDR2 SASEGT. Here the CDR3 reads CASSERTWTQSYEQYF. CDR3 coding DNA: TGTGCCAGCAGTGAAAGAACTTGGACTCAATCCTACGAGCAGTACTTC.

This chain links TRBV18 with TRBJ2-1, with D tentatively TRBD1 (6 bases). The germline gives CDR1 KGHSH, CDR2 LQKENI. This CDR3 region has 15 residues. V was shortened by 6 bases and J by 6 bases, with 18 bases between the two germline ends. The DNA for the CDR3 is TGTGCCAGCTCCCTCGGGACACTCGGAGGCAATGAGCAGTTCTTC. Translating it yields CASSLGTLGGNEQFF.

The gene calls are TRBV5-1 and TRBJ2-1; 7 bases are a match to TRBD2. Germline lookup yields CDR1 SGHRS and CDR2 YFSETQ. Trimming took 3 bases from V and 5 from J; bases not matched to a gene: 5. The CDR3 covers 14 residues. The CDR3 here is CASSSSGAHNEQFF. The CDR3 nucleotides are TGCGCCAGCAGCTCCAGCGGGGCGCACAATGAGCAGTTCTTC.

V is TRBV19 and J is TRBJ2-2, with 8 positions matching TRBD1. Germline loops: CDR1 LNHDA, CDR2 SQIVND (reference sequence). This CDR3 is 14 amino acids long. J lost 3 bases, V lost 10 bases, and 7 bases had no gene match. In DNA, the CDR3 is TGTGCCACAAGGACAGGGCGCGACACCGGGGAGCTGTTTTTT. It yields the protein CATRTGRDTGELFF.

The chain recombines TRBV19 with TRBJ2-5; tentative D call: TRBD2 (6 bases). The germline V gene has CDR1 LNHDA and CDR2 SQIVND (reference sequence). V shed 3 bases and J shed 5 bases, with 16 bases lying between them. The CDR3 totals 15 residues. CDR3 sequence (DNA): TGTGCCAGTAGTATCCAACTAGCTTATTGGGAGACCCAGTACTTC. It is translated as CASSIQLAYWETQYF.

V is TRBV7-2 and J is TRBJ1-5, with 7 bases aligning to TRBD1. The CDR3 runs 14 residues. J gave up 7 bases and V 5 bases, and 8 bases lay outside the gene matches. The germline V gene has CDR1 SGHTA and CDR2 FQGNSA. The CDR3 nucleotides read TGTGCCAGCAGCACACACGGACAGGTCCAGCCCCAGCATTTT. It is translated as CASSTHGQVQPQHF.

This clone was recorded only once. V and J are TRBV15 and TRBJ1-4; TRBD1 is a possible D gene (5 bases). This CDR3 has 18 residues. With 2 bases removed from V and 3 bases from J, the gap between germline ends came to 19 bases. Germline V gene sequence: CDR1 LNHNV, CDR2 YYDKDF (reference sequence). CDR3 DNA: TGTGCCACCAGCAGAAGGGGCCGGCAAATTGGACCTAATGAAAAACTGTTTTTT. It codes for CATSRRGRQIGPNEKLFF.

J is TRBJ1-2 and V is TRBV4-1; 9 nucleotides agree with TRBD1. The CDR3 is made up of 16 amino acids. The V segment lost 3 bases and the J segment 2 bases; nucleotides outside the gene matches: 7. Germline CDR1 is MGHRA and CDR2 is YSYEKL. The CDR3 loop reads CASSHRPGTGNYGYTF. CDR3 nucleotide sequence: TGCGCCAGCAGCCATCGCCCCGGGACAGGGAACTATGGCTACACCTTC.